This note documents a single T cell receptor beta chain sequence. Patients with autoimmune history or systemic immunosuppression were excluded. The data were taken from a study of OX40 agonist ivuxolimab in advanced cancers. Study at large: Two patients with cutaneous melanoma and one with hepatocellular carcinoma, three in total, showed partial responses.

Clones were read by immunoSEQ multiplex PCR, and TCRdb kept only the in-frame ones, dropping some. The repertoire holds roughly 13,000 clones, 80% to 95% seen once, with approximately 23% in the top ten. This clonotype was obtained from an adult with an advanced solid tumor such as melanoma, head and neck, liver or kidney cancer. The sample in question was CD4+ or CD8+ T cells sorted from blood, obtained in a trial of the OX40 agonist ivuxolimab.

The CDR3 coding sequence is TGCAGCGGCGGAGATGGACATAGCTCCTACAATGAGCAGTTCTTC. Amino acid sequence: CSGGDGHSSYNEQFF. The J gene is TRBJ2-1, the V gene TRBV29-1; TRBD1 is a possible D gene (5 bases). V lost 7 bases to trimming and J lost 0 bases, with 16 bases between them. CDR1 and CDR2 (germline): SQVTM, ANQGSEA. The CDR3 runs 15 residues.